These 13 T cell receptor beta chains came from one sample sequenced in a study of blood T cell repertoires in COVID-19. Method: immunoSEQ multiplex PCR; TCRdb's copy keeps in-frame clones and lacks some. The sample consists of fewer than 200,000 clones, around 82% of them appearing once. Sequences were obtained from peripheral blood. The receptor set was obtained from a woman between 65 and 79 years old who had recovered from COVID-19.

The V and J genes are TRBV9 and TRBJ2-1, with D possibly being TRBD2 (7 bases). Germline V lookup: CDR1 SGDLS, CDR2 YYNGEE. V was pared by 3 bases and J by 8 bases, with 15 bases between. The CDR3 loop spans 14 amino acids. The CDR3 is CASSARGARDEQFF. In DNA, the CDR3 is TGTGCCAGCAGCGCCCGGGGGGCCAGGGATGAGCAGTTCTTC.

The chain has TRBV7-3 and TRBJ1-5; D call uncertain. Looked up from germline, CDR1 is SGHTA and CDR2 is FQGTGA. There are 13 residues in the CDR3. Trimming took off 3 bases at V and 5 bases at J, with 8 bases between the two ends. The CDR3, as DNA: TGTGCCAGCAGCTTGGGAGAGGATCAGCCCCAGCATTTT. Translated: CASSLGEDQPQHF.

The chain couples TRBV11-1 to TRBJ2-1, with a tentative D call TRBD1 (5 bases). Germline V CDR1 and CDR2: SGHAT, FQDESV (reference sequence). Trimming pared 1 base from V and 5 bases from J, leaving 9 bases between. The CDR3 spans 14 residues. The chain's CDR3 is CASSLGGLDNEQFF. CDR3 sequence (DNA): TGTGCCAGCAGCTTAGGGGGCTTGGACAATGAGCAGTTCTTC.

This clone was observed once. CDR3 amino acids: CASNPGLAGEQFF. The CDR3 DNA is TGTGCCAGCAACCCGGGACTAGCGGGTGAGCAGTTCTTC. The chain recombines TRBV2 with TRBJ2-1; 12 bases align to TRBD2. The V and J ends lost 7 bases and 9 bases, in that order; junction bases with no gene match: 4. CDR3 length equals 13 residues. Germline V gene sequence: CDR1 SNHLY, CDR2 FYNNEI.

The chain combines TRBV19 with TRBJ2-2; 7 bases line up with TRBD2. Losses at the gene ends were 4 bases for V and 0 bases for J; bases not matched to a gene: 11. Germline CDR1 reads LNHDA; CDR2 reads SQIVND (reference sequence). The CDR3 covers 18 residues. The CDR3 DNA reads TGTGCCAGTAGTAGAGGGCAGGGAGGGGTTCCGAACACCGGGGAGCTGTTTTTT. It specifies CASSRGQGGVPNTGELFF.

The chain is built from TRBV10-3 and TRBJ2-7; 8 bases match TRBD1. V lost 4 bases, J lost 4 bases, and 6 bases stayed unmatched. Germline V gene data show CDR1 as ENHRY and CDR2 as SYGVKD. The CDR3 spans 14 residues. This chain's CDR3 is CAISVQGARYEQYF. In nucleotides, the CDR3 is TGTGCCATCAGTGTTCAGGGGGCCCGGTACGAGCAGTACTTC.

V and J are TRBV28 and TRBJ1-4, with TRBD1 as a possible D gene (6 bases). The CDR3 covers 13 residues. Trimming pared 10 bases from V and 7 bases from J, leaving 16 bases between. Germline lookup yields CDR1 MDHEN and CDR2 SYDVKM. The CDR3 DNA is TGTGCCACCAGCGGGACAAACATTGAAAAACTGTTTTTT. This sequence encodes CATSGTNIEKLFF.

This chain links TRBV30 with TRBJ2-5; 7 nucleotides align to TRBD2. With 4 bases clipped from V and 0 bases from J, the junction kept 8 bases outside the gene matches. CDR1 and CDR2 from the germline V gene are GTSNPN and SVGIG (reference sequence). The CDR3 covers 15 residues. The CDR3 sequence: CAWTLGGEYQETQYF. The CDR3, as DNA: TGTGCCTGGACCTTGGGGGGGGAGTACCAAGAGACCCAGTACTTC.

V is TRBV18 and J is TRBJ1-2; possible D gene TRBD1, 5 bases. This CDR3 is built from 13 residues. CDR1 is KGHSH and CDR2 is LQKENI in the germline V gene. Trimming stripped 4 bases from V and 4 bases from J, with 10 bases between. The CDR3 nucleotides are TGTGCCAGCTCACAGGGGTGGGGCTATGGCTACACCTTC. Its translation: CASSQGWGYGYTF. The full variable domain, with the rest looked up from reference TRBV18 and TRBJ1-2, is NAGVMQNPRHLVRRRGQEARLRCSPMKGHSHVYWYRQLPEEGLKFMVYLQKENIIDESGMPKERFSAEFPKEGPSILRIQQVVRGDSAAYFCASSQGWGYGYTFGSGTRLTVV.

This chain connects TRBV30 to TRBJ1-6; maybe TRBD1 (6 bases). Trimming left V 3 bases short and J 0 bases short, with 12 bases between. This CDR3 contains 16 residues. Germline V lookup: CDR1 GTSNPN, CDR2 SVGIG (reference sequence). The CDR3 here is CAWRGDTSSYNSPLHF. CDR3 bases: TGTGCCTGGAGAGGGGACACCAGCTCCTATAATTCACCCCTCCACTTT.

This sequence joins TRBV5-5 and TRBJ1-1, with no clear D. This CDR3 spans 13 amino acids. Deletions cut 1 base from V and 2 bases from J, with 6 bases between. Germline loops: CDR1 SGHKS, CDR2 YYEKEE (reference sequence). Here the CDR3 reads CASSLLVNTEAFF. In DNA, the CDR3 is TGTGCCAGCAGCTTGCTCGTAAACACTGAAGCTTTCTTT.

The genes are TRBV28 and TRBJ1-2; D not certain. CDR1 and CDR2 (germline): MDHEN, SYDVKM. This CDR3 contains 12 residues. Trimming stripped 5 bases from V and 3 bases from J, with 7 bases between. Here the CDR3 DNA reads TGTGCCAGCAGTGAGCCACACTATGGCTACACCTTC. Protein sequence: CASSEPHYGYTF.

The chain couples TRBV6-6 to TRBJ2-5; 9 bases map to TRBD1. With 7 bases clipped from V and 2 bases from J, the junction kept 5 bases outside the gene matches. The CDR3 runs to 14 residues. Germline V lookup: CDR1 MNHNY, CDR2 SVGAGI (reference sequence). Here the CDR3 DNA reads TGTGCCAGCACCCGAGACAGGGGGCAAGAGACCCAGTACTTC. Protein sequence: CASTRDRGQETQYF.